This T cell receptor (beta chain) emerged from a study of cytomegalovirus exposure and HLA in healthy donors. Across the study: According to later analysis, the same platform produced the 130 or so validation and several hundred first-cohort repertoires. General study findings and limits: The study designated 150 to 200 TCR beta chains cytomegalovirus-associated. According to reports, the classifier identified cytomegalovirus status with high specificity and sensitivity.

Germline assignment: CDR1 SGHTA and CDR2 FQGNSA. Trimming at V came to 4 bases and at J to 11 bases, leaving 16 bases not matched to a gene. This CDR3 contains 15 residues. Using immunoSEQ multiplex PCR, the repertoire was profiled, and TCRdb retains in-frame clones only, with some absent. The table includes 100,000 to 120,000 clones, around 90% detected once. On this clone: What it recognizes is unknown.

V usage is TRBV7-2 and J usage is TRBJ2-7, with 8 bases matching TRBD2. The origin of this receptor is a young woman in good health and CMV-seronegative. The source material was PBMCs. The CDR3 loop is CASSSSQNTWTSKYF. The DNA for the CDR3 is TGTGCCAGCAGCTCAAGCCAAAACACGTGGACTAGCAAGTACTTC.